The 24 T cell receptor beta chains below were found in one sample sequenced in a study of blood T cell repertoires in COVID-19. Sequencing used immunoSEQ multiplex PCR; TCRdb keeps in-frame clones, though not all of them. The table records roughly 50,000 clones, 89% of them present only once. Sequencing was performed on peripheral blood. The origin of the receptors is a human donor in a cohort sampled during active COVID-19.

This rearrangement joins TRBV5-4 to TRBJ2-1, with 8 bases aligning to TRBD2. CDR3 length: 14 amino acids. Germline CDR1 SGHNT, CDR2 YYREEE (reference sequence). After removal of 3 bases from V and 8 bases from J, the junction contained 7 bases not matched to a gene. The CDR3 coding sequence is TGTGCCAGCAGCTCGGCCGGGGGGGGCGATGAGCAGTTCTTC. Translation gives CASSSAGGGDEQFF.

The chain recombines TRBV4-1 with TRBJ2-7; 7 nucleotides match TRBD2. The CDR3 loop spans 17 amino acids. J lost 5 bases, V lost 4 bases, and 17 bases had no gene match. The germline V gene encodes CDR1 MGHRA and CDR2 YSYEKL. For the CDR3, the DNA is TGCGCCAGCAGCCGGGCCGTCAGGGCGGGGGATCTGGACGAGCAGTACTTC. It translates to CASSRAVRAGDLDEQYF.

In DNA, the CDR3 is TGTGCCAGCAGCGTCGGGACAACTAATGAAAAACTGTTTTTT. This encodes CASSVGTTNEKLFF. The gene calls are TRBV9 and TRBJ1-4; D unclear. V gave up 2 bases and J gave up 0 bases, with 5 bases separating them. The CDR3 length is 14 residues. CDR1 and CDR2 (germline): SGDLS, YYNGEE. Full variable domain (rest looked up from reference TRBV9 and TRBJ1-4): DSGVTQTPKHLITATGQRVTLRCSPRSGDLSVYWYQQSLDQGLQFLIQYYNGEERAKGNILERFSAQQFPDLHSELNLSSLELGDSALYFCASSVGTTNEKLFFGSGTQLSVL.

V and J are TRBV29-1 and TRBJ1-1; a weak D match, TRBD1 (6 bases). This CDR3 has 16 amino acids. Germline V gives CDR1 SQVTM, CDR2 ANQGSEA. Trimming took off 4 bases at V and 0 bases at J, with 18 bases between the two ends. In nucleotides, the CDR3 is TGCAGCGTTGCCCCCGACAGGTTAGTTGTGAACACTGAAGCTTTCTTT. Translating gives CSVAPDRLVVNTEAFF.

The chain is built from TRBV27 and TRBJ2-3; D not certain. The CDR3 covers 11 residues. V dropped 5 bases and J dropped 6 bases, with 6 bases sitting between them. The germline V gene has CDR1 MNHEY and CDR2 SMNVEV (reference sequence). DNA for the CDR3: TGTGCCAGCAGTCACTCCGATACGCAGTATTTT. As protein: CASSHSDTQYF.

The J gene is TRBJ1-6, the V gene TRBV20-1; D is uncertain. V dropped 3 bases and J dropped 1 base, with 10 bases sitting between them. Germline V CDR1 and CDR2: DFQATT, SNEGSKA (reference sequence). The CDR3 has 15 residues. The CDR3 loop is CSASGEESYNSPLHF. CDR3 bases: TGCAGTGCTAGTGGGGAGGAGTCCTATAATTCACCCCTCCACTTT.

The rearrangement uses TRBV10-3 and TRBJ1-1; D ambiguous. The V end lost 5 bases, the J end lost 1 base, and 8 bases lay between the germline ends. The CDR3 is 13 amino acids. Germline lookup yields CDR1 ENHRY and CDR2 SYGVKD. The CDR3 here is CAISSIGNTEAFF. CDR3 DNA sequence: TGTGCCATCAGTTCCATCGGGAACACTGAAGCTTTCTTT.

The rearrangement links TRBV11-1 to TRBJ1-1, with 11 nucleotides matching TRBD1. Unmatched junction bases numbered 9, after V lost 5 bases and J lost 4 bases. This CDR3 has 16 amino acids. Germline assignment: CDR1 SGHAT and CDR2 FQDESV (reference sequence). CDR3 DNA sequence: TGTGCCAGCAGCCCAAGGGGCGGGACAGGGGGCACTGAAGCTTTCTTT. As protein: CASSPRGGTGGTEAFF.

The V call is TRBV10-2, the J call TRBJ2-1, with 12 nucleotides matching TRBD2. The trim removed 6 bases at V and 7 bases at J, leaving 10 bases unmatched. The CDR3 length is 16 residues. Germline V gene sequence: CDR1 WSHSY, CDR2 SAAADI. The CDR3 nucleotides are TGCGCCAGCAGAATTGCTAGCGGGGGGGCCTCGAATGAGCAGTTCTTC. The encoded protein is CASRIASGGASNEQFF.

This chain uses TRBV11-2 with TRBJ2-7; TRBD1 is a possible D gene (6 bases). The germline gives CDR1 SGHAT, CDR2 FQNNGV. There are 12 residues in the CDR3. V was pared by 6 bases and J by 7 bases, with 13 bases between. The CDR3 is CASSRAGVEQYF. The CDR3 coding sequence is TGTGCCAGCAGTAGGGCAGGGGTTGAGCAGTACTTC.

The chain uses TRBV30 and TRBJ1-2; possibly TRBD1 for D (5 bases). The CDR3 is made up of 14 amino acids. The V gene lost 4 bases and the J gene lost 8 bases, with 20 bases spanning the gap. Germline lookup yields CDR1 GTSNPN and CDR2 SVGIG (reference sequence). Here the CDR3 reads CAWTVMGQGRGYTF. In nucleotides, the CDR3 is TGTGCCTGGACCGTAATGGGGCAGGGCCGGGGCTACACCTTC.

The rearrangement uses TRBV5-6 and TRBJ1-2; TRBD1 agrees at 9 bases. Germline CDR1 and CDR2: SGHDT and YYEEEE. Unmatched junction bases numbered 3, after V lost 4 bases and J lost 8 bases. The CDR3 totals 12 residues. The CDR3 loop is CASSPDRGGYTF. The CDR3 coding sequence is TGTGCCAGCAGCCCGGACAGGGGAGGCTACACCTTC.

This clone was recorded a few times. The CDR3 coding sequence is TGTGCCAGCAGTGGGACAGGGGCGGGACAGCCCCAGCATTTT. Translating gives CASSGTGAGQPQHF. V is TRBV2 and J is TRBJ1-5, with 9 bases matching TRBD1. In germline, CDR1 is SNHLY, CDR2 FYNNEI. The CDR3 is 14 amino acids. Trimming at V came to 4 bases and at J to 7 bases, leaving 5 bases not matched to a gene.

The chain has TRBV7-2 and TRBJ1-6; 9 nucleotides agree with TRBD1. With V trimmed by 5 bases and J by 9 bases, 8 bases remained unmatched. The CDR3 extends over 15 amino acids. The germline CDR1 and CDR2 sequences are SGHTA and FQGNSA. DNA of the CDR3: TGTGCCAGCAGCAAACCGACAGGGGGAGGTTCACCCCTCCACTTT. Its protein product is CASSKPTGGGSPLHF. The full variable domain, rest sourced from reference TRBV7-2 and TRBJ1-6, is GAGVSQSPSNKVTEKGKDVELRCDPISGHTALYWYRQSLGQGLEFLIYFQGNSAPDKSGLPSDRFSAERTGGSVSTLTIQRTQQEDSAVYLCASSKPTGGGSPLHFGNGTRLTVT.

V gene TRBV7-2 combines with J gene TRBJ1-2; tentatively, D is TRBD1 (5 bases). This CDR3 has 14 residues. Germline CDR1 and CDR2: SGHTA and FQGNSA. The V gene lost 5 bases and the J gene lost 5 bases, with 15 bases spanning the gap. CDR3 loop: CASSIGVHSYGYTF. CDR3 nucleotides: TGTGCCAGCAGCATAGGGGTACACAGTTATGGCTACACCTTC.

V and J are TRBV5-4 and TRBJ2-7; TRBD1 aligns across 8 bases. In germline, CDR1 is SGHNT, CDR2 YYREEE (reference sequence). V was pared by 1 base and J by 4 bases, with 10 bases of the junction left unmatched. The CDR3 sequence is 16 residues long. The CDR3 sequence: CASSLKTTGAGYEQYF. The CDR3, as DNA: TGTGCCAGCAGCTTGAAGACGACAGGGGCTGGGTACGAGCAGTACTTC.

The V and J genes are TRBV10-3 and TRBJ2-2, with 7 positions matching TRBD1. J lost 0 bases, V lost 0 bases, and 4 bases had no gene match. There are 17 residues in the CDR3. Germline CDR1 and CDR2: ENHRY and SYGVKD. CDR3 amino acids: CAISESGDRPNTGELFF. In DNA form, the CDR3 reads TGTGCCATCAGTGAGTCGGGGGACAGACCGAACACCGGGGAGCTGTTTTTT.

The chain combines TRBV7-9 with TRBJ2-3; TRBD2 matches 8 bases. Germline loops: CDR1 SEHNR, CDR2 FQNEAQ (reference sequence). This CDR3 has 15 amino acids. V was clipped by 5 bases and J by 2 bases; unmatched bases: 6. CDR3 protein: CASSIRAGATDTQYF. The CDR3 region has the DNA TGTGCCAGCAGCATAAGAGCGGGGGCCACAGATACGCAGTATTTT.

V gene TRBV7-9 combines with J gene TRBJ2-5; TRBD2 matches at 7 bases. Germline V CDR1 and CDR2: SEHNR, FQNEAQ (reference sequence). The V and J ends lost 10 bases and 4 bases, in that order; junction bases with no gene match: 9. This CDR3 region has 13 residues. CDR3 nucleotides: TGTGCCACCAAGGGAGGGGTCCGAGAGACCCAGTACTTC. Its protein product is CATKGGVRETQYF.

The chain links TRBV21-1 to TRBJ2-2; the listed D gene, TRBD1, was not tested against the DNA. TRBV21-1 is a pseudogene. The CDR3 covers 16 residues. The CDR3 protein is CASSKSLGLNTGELFF. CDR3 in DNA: TGTGCCAGCAGCAAAAGTTTGGGCTTAAACACCGGGGAGCTGTTTTTT.

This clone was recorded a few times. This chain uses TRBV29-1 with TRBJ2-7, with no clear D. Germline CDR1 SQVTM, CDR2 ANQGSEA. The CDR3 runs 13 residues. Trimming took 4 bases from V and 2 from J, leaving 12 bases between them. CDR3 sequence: CSVVHGEPYEQYF. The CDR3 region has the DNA TGCAGCGTTGTTCATGGAGAACCCTACGAGCAGTACTTC.

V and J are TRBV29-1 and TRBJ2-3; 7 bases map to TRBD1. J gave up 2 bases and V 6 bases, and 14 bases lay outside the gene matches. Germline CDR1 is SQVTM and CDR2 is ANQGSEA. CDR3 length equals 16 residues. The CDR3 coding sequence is TGCAGCGTCTACCTCCCCGGGACAGAAATCACAGATACGCAGTATTTT. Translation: CSVYLPGTEITDTQYF.

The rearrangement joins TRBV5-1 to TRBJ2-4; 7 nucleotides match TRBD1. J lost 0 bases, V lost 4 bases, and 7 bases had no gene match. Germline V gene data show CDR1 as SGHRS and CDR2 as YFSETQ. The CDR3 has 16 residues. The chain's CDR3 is CASSLGDRVAKNIQYF. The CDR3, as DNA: TGCGCCAGCAGCCTGGGCGACAGGGTAGCCAAAAACATTCAGTACTTC.

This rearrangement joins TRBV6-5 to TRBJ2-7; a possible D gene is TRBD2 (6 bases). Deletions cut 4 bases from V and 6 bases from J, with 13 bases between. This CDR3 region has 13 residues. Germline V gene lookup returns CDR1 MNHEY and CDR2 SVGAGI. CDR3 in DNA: TGTGCCAGCAGTTCCTGGAGGGCGATCGAGCAGTACTTC. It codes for CASSSWRAIEQYF.